This T cell receptor (beta chain) was captured in a study of human T cells and chemical hapten exposure. Across the study: While the approximately 24-week study was under way, patients received diphenylcyclopropenone on the scalp every week. Patch testing was performed with 0.01% DPC on the upper back, with reading at 6 days.

There are many counts of this clonotype. The antigen is not known. Attachment of unique molecular identifiers to individual cDNA molecules was performed in the library. One entry per CDR3 protein results from TCRdb running MiXCR on the RACE reads. Of 70,000 to 100,000 distinct CDR3 sequences detected, roughly 7.1% appear once; the ten largest clones hold under 2%. Study findings and constraints: Healthy people's immune response may differ from that of the donors, who had alopecia.

The time point here: patch test 1, 2 weeks after DPC sensitization. Treatment meaning: therapeutic diphenylcyclopropenone sensitization with weekly scalp DPC. The material was whole blood, obtained in connection with sensitization to the hapten diphenylcyclopropenone (DPC). This sequence was found in a woman in her thirties with alopecia areata. Some clones in this sample may be carry-over from other donors' samples.

The chain's CDR3 is CASSEPPGDRENEQFF. CDR3 DNA: TGTGCCAGCAGTGAACCTCCGGGGGACAGGGAGAATGAGCAGTTCTTC. This chain uses TRBV6-1 with TRBJ2-1; TRBD1 aligns across 9 bases. Germline values: CDR1 MNHNS, CDR2 SASEGT. There are 16 residues in the CDR3. V shed 2 bases and J 7 bases; nucleotides not matched to a gene: 9.